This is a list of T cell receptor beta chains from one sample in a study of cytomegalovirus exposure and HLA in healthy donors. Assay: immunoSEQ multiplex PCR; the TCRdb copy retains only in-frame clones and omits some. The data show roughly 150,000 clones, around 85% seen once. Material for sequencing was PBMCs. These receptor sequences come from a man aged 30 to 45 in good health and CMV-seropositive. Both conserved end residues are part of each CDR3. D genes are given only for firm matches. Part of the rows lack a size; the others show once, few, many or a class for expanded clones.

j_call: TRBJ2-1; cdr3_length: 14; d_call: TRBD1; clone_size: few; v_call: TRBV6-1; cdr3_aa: CASSTTGEHNEQFF; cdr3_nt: TGTGCCAGCAGTACAACAGGGGAACACAATGAGCAGTTCTTC
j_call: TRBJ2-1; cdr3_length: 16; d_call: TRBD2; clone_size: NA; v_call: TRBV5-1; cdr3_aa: CASSFSTSGALDEQFF; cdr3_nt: TGCGCCAGCAGCTTTTCGACTAGCGGGGCGCTAGATGAGCAGTTCTTC
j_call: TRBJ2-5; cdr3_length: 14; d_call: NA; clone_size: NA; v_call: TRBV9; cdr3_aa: CASSVGLTQETQYF; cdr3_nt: TGTGCCAGCAGCGTGGGACTTACCCAAGAGACCCAGTACTTC
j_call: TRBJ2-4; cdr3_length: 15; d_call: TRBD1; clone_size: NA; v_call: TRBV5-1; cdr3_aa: CASSDRPGQGNIQYF; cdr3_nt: TGCGCCAGCAGCGACCGCCCGGGACAGGGAAACATTCAGTACTTC
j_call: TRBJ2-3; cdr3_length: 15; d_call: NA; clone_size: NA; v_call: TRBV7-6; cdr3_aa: CASSSHRRTTDTQYF; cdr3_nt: TGTGCCAGCAGCTCCCACAGAAGAACCACAGATACGCAGTATTTT
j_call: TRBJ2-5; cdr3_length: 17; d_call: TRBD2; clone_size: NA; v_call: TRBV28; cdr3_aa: CASSPGYGLGPSETQYF; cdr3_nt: TGTGCCAGCAGTCCCGGTTATGGACTAGGTCCTTCGGAGACCCAGTACTTC
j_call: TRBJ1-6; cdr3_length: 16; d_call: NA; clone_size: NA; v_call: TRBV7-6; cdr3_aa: CASSPLGGAGNSPLHF; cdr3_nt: TGTGCCAGCAGCCCTCTTGGGGGCGCTGGGAATTCACCCCTCCACTTT
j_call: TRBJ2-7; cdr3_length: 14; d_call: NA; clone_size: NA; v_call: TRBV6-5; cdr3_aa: CASRLGRTPYEQYF; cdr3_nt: TGTGCCAGCAGGTTAGGACGGACTCCCTACGAGCAGTACTTC
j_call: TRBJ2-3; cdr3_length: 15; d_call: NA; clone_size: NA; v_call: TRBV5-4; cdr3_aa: CASSLRAGLTDTQYF; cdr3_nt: TGTGCCAGCAGCTTGAGAGCGGGTCTTACAGATACGCAGTATTTT
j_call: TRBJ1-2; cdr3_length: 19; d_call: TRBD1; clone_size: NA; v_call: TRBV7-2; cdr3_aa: CASSLATGTEDPANYGYTF; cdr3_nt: TGTGCCAGCAGCTTAGCGACCGGGACAGAGGACCCCGCTAACTATGGCTACACCTTC
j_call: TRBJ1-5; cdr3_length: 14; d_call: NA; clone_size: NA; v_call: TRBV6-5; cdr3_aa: CATQGSLSNQPQHF; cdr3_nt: TGTGCCACACAGGGATCGTTGAGCAATCAGCCCCAGCATTTT
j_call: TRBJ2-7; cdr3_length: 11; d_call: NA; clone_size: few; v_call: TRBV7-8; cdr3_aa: CASSLIDEQYF; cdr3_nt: TGTGCCAGCAGCTTAATCGACGAGCAGTACTTC
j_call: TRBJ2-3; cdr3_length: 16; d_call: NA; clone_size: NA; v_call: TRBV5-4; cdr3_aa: CASSLAARGFTDTQYF; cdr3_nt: TGTGCCAGCAGCTTGGCGGCTCGGGGTTTTACAGATACGCAGTATTTT
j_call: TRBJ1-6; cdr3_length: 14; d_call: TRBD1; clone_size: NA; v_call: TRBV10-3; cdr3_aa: CAISEQGSASPLHF; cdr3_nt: TGTGCCATCAGTGAACAGGGGTCGGCTTCACCCCTCCACTTT
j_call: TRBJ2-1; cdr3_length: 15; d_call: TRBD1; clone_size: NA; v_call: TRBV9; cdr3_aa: CASSVAQGVYNEQFF; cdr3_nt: TGTGCCAGCAGCGTAGCTCAGGGGGTCTACAATGAGCAGTTCTTC
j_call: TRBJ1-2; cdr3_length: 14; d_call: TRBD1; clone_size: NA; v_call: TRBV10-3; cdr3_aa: CAISEDRGGYGYTF; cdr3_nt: TGTGCCATCAGTGAGGACAGGGGAGGCTATGGCTACACCTTC
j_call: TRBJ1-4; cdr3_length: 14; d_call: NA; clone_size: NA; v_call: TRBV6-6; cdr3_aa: CASRPRPLNEKLFF; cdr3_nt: TGTGCCAGCAGGCCGAGGCCCCTTAATGAAAAACTGTTTTTT
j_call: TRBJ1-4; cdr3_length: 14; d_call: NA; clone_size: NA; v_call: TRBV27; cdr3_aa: CASMPGPYNEKLFF; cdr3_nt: TGTGCCAGCATGCCAGGGCCCTATAATGAAAAACTGTTTTTT
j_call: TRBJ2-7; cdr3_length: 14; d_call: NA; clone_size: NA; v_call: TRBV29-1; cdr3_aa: CSVEEGQGYYEQYF; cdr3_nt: TGCAGCGTTGAAGAGGGGCAGGGATATTACGAGCAGTACTTC
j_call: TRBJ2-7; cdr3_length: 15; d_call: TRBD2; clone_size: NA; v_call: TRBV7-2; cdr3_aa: CASSLSSGGNYEQYF; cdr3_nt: TGTGCCAGCAGCTTATCGAGCGGGGGAAACTACGAGCAGTACTTC
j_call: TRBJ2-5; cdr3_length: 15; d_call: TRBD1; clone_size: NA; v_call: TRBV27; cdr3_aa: CASSPAETGKETQYF; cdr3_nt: TGTGCCAGCAGTCCAGCGGAGACAGGGAAGGAGACCCAGTACTTC
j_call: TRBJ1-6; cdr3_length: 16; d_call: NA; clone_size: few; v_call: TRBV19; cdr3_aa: CASSSSLGSYNSPLHF; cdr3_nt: TGTGCCAGTAGTTCCTCCCTCGGCTCCTATAATTCACCCCTCCACTTT
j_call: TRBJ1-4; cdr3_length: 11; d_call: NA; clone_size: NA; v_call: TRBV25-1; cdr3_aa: CASSAGGKLFF; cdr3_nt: TGTGCCAGCAGTGCTGGCGGAAAACTGTTTTTT
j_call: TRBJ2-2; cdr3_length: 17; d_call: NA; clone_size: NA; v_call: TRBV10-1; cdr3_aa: CASSGLGGGRGTGELFF; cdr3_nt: TGCGCCAGCAGTGGCCTCGGTGGCGGCCGGGGCACCGGGGAGCTGTTTTTT
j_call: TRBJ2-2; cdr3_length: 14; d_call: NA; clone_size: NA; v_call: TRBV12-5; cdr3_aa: CASGSGTTIRELFF; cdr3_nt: TGTGCTAGTGGTTCCGGGACAACTATAAGAGAGCTGTTTTTT
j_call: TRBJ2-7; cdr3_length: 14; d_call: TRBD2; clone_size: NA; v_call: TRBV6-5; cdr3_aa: CASSVSGGGYEQYF; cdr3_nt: TGTGCCAGCAGCGTTAGCGGGGGCGGCTACGAGCAGTACTTC
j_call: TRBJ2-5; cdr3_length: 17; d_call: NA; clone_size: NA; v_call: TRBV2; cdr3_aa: CASTMANGLGGQETQYF; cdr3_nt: TGTGCCAGCACCATGGCCAATGGTCTAGGAGGCCAAGAGACCCAGTACTTC
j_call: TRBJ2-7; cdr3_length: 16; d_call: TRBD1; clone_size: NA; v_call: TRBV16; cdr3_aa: CASSHSGTVNSYEQYF; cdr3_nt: TGTGCCAGCAGCCATTCCGGGACAGTTAACTCCTACGAGCAGTACTTC
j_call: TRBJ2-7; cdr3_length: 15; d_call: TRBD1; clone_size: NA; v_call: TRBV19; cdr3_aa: CASSPGTGSSYEQYF; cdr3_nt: TGTGCCAGTAGTCCGGGGACAGGAAGCTCCTACGAGCAGTACTTC
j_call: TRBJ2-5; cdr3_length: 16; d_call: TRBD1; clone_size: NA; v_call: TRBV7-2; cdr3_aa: CASSLPGTGSQETQYF; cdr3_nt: TGTGCCAGCAGCTTACCCGGGACAGGGTCACAAGAGACCCAGTACTTC
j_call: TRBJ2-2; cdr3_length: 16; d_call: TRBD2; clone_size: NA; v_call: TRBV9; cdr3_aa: CASRRGLAGVTGELFF; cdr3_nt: TGTGCCAGCAGGAGAGGCTTAGCGGGGGTCACCGGGGAGCTGTTTTTT
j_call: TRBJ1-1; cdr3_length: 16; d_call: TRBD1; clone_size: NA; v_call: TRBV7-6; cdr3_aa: CASSPMPGQAVTEAFF; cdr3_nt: TGTGCCAGCAGCCCAATGCCGGGACAGGCGGTCACTGAAGCTTTCTTT
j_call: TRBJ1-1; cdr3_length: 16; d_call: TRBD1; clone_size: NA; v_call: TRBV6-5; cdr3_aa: CASSSLSTGEETEAFF; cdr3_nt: TGTGCCAGCAGTTCTTTATCGACAGGGGAGGAGACTGAAGCTTTCTTT
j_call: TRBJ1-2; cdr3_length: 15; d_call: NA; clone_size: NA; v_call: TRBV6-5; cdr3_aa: CASSSTPAGGYGYTF; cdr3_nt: TGTGCCAGCAGTTCCACCCCGGCGGGCGGCTATGGCTACACCTTC
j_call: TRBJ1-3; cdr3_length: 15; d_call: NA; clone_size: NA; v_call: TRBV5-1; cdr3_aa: CASSWDGTAGNTIYF; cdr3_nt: TGCGCCAGCAGCTGGGACGGGACTGCTGGAAACACCATATATTTT
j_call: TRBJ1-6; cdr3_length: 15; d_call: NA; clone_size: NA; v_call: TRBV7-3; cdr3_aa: CASSLRGQGNSPLHF; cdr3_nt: TGTGCCAGCAGCTTACGGGGCCAGGGGAATTCACCCCTCCACTTT
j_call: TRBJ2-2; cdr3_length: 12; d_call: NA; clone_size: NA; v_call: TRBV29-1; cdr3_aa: CSAVSYTGELFF; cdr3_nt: TGCAGCGCAGTTTCATACACCGGGGAGCTGTTTTTT
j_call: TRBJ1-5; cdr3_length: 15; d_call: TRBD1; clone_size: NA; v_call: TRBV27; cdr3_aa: CASSSQGAGGQPQHF; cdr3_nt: TGTGCCAGCAGTTCACAGGGGGCCGGGGGGCAGCCCCAGCATTTT
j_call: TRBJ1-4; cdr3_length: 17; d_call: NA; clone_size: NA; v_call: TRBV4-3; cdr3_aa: CASSQESGSRRSEKLFF; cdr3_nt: TGCGCCAGCAGCCAAGAAAGCGGGAGCCGAAGAAGTGAAAAACTGTTTTTT